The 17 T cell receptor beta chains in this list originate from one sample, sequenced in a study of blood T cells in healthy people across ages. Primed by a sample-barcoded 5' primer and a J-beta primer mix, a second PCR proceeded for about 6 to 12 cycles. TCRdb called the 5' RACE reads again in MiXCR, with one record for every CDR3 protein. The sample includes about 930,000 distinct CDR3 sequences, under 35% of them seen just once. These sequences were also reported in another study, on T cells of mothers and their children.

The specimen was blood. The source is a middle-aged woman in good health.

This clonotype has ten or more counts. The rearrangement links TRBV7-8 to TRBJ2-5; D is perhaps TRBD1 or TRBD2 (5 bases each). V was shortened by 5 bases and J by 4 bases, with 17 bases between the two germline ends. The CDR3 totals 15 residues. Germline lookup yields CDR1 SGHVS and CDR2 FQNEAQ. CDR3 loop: CASSVLGLGAETQYF. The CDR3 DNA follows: TGTGCCAGCAGCGTTCTGGGGCTCGGGGCAGAGACCCAGTACTTC.

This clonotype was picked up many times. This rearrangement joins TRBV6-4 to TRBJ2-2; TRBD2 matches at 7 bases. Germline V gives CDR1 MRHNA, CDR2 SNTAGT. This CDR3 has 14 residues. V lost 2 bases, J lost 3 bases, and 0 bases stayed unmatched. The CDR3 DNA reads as TGTGCCAGCAGTGACGGGGGGGACACCGGGGAGCTGTTTTTT. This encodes CASSDGGDTGELFF.

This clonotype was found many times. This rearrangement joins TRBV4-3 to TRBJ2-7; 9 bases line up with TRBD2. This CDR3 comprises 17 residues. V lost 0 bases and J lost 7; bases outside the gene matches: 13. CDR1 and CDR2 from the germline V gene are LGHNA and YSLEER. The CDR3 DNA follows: TGCGCCAGCAGCCAAGAATTGCGGCGGGGGGGCCTGGGGGAGCAGTACTTC. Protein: CASSQELRRGGLGEQYF.

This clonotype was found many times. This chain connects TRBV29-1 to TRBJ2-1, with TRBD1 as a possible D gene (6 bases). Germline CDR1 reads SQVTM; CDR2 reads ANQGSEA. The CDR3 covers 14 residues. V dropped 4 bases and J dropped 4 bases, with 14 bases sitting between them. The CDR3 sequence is CSVAFWGPYNEQFF. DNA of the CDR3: TGCAGCGTTGCCTTCTGGGGGCCATACAATGAGCAGTTCTTC.

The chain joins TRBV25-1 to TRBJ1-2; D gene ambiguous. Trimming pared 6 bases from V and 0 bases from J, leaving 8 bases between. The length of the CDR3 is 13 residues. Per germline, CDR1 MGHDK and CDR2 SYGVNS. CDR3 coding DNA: TGTGCCAGCAGCGAGGGAGCTAACTATGGCTACACCTTC. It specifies CASSEGANYGYTF.

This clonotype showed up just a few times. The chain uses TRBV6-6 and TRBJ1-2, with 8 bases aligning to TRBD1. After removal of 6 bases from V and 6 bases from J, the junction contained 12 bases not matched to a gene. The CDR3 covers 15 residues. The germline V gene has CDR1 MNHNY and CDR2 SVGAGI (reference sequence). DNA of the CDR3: TGTGCCAGCAGCCATAAGAGCAGGGGGCCTGATGGCTACACCTTC. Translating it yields CASSHKSRGPDGYTF.

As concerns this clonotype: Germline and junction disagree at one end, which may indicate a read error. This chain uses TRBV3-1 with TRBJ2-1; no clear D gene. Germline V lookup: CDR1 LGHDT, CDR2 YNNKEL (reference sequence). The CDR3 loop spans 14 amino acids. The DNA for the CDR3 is TGTGCCAGCGGCCAAGGGCCAGCTAGGAATGAGCAGTTCTTC. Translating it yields CASGQGPARNEQFF.

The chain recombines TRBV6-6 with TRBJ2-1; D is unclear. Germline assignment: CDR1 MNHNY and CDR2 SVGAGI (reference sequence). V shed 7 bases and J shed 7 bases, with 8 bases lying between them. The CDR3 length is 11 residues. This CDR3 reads CASNNGNEQFF. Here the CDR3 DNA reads TGTGCCAGCAATAACGGGAATGAGCAGTTCTTC.

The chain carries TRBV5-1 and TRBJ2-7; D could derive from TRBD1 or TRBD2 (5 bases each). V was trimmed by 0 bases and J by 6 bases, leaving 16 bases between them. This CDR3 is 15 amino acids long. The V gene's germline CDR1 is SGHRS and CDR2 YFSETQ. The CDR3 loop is CASSLEEFRGAEQYF. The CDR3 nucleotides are TGCGCCAGCAGCTTGGAGGAGTTCAGAGGGGCCGAGCAGTACTTC. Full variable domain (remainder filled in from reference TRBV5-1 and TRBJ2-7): KAGVTQTPRYLIKTRGQQVTLSCSPISGHRSVSWYQQTPGQGLQFLFEYFSETQRNKGNFPGRFSGRQFSNSRSEMNVSTLELGDSALYLCASSLEEFRGAEQYFGPGTRLTVT.

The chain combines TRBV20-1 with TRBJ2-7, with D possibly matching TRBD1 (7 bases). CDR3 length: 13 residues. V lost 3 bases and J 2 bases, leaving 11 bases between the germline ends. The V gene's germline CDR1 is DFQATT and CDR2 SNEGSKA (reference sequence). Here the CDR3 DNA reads TGCAGTGCTAGGCGGGACAGAGCCTACGAGCAGTACTTC. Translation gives CSARRDRAYEQYF.

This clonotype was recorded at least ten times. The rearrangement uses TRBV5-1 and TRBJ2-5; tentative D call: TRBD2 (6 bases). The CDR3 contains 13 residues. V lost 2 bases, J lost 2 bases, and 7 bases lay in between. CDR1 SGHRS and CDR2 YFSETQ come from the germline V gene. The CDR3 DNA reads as TGCGCCAGCAGCTTCGGGGGACAAGAGACCCAGTACTTC. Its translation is CASSFGGQETQYF.

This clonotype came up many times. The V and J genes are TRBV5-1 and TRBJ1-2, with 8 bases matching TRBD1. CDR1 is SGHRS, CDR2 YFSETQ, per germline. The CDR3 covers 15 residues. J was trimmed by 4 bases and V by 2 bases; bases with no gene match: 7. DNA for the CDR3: TGCGCCAGCAGCTTAGAGACAGGGGACGGCTATGGCTACACCTTC. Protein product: CASSLETGDGYGYTF. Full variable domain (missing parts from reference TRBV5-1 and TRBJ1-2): KAGVTQTPRYLIKTRGQQVTLSCSPISGHRSVSWYQQTPGQGLQFLFEYFSETQRNKGNFPGRFSGRQFSNSRSEMNVSTLELGDSALYLCASSLETGDGYGYTFGSGTRLTVV.

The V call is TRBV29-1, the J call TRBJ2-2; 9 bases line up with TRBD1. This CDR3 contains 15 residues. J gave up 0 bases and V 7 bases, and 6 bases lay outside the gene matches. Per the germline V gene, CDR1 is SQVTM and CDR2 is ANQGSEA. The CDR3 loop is CSGGQGPTNTGELFF. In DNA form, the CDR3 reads TGCAGCGGGGGACAGGGCCCTACGAACACCGGGGAGCTGTTTTTT.

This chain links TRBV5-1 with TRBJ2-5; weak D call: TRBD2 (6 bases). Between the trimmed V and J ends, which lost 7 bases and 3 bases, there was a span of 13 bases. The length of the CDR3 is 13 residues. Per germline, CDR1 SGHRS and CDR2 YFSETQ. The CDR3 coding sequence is TGCGCCAGCGGCCGGGGGACGGAAGAGACCCAGTACTTC. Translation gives CASGRGTEETQYF.

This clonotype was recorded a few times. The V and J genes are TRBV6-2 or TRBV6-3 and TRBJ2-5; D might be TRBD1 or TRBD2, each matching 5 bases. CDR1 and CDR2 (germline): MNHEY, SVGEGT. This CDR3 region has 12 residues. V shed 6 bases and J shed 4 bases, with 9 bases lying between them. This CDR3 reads CASRTGTETQYF. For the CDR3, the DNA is TGTGCCAGCAGAACCGGGACAGAGACCCAGTACTTC.

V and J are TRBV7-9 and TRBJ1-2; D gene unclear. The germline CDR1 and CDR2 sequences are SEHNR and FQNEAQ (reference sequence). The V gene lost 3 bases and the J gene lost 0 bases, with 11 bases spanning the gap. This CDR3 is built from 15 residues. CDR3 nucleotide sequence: TGTGCCAGCAGCTTCAACAGCCACCCTAACTATGGCTACACCTTC. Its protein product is CASSFNSHPNYGYTF. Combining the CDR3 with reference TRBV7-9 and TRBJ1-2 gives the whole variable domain DTGVSQNPRHKITKRGQNVTFRCDPISEHNRLYWYRQTLGQGPEFLTYFQNEAQLEKSRLLSDRFSAERPKGSFSTLEIQRTEQGDSAMYLCASSFNSHPNYGYTFGSGTRLTVV.

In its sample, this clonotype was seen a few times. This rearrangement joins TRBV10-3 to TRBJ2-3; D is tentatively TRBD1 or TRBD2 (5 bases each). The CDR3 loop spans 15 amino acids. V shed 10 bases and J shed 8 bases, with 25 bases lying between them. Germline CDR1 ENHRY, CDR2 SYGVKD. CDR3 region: CATSRDPRGGGTQYF. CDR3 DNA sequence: TGTGCCACCTCCCGGGACCCCAGAGGAGGCGGTACGCAGTATTTT.